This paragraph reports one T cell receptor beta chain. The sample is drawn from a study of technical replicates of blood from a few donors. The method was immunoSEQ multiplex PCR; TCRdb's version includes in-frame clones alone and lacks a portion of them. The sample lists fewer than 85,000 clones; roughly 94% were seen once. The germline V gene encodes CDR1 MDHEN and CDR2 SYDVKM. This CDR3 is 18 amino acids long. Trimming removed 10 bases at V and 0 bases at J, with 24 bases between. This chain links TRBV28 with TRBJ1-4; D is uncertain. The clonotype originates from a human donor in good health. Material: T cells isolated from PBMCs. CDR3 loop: CATLSLTVRLTTNEKLFF. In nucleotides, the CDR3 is TGTGCCACCTTATCCCTGACGGTCCGACTTACAACTAATGAAAAACTGTTTTTT.